The rows below give T cell receptor beta chains drawn from one sample of a study of shared clonotypes between healthy human individuals. Sequencing was performed with immunoSEQ multiplex PCR; in TCRdb, only in-frame clones are kept and a portion is missing. The data hold 1.6 million or so clones, with over 95% observed a single time. Sequencing was done on a sample of naive CD4+ T cells sorted from blood. Every receptor here comes from a man aged 25-45 years in good health. CDR3s include the opening cysteine and the closing phenylalanine or tryptophan. A D gene is named only where the DNA matches it firmly. Clone size is not always given. Where it is, it says once, few, many or a class for expanded clones.

v_gene,d_gene,abundance,j_gene,CDR3nt,CDR3aa
TRBV4-3,NA,NA,TRBJ2-5,TGCGCCAGCAGCCAAGGGAGATGGGAGACCCAGTACTTC,CASSQGRWETQYF
TRBV28,NA,NA,TRBJ1-5,TGTGCCAGCAGTTTATTGAGGGGGTTCAATCAGCCCCAGCATTTT,CASSLLRGFNQPQHF
TRBV19,TRBD1,NA,TRBJ1-5,TGTGCCAGTAGTCCCCGACAGGGTAGCAATCAGCCCCAGCATTTT,CASSPRQGSNQPQHF
TRBV11-2,NA,NA,TRBJ2-4,TGTGCCAGCAGCTTATCGGGGGTGGCCAAAAACATTCAGTACTTC,CASSLSGVAKNIQYF
TRBV27,TRBD1,once,TRBJ2-3,TGTGCCAGCAGTTTAAGAACATTGGGACAGACAGATACGCAGTATTTT,CASSLRTLGQTDTQYF
TRBV7-2,NA,few,TRBJ2-3,TGTGCCAGCAGCTTTAGCACAGATACGCAGTATTTT,CASSFSTDTQYF
TRBV6-5,NA,once,TRBJ2-7,TGTGCCAGCAGTGTACCCCCTGTGGTTCACTTC,CASSVPPVVHF
TRBV5-1,NA,NA,TRBJ2-1,TGCGCCAGCACCTTGACAGGGACTGCAAACAATGAGCAGTTCTTC,CASTLTGTANNEQFF
TRBV5-6,NA,once,TRBJ2-5,TGTGCCAGCAGCTTGTGGGAGCAAGAGACCCAGTACTTC,CASSLWEQETQYF
TRBV30,TRBD1,NA,TRBJ1-1,TGTGCCCTCACCTTCGGACAGGGTTTGAACACTGAAGCTTTCTTT,CALTFGQGLNTEAFF
TRBV7-2,NA,NA,TRBJ2-4,TGTGCCAGCAGCCCCGGAAGGATTGTAAACATTCAGTACTTC,CASSPGRIVNIQYF
TRBV7-3,TRBD1,NA,TRBJ2-7,TGTGCCAGCAGACTCGAGACCGGGACAGCTTCCTACGAGCAGTACTTC,CASRLETGTASYEQYF
TRBV28,NA,NA,TRBJ1-2,TGTGCCAGCAGGGACGGCCTCTATGGCTACACCTTC,CASRDGLYGYTF
TRBV5-6,NA,NA,TRBJ2-7,TGTGCCAGCAGCTTACTAGTGGCAGCCTACGAGCAGTACTTC,CASSLLVAAYEQYF
TRBV14,NA,NA,TRBJ2-2,TGTGCCAGCAGCCGACAGGAAAGGCCTGACACCGGGGAGCTGTTTTTT,CASSRQERPDTGELFF
TRBV5-6,TRBD2,NA,TRBJ2-7,TGTGCCAGCAGCCCGTACTTAGCGGGAGGTCGGAACGAGCAGTACTTC,CASSPYLAGGRNEQYF
TRBV2,TRBD1,NA,TRBJ2-3,TGTGCCAGCAGTGCAGGGGGCGTAGGTGCAGATACGCAGTATTTT,CASSAGGVGADTQYF
TRBV5-1,TRBD1,once,TRBJ2-3,TGCGCCAGCAGCAGAGACAGGGTTAGCACAGATACGCAGTATTTT,CASSRDRVSTDTQYF
TRBV6-6,NA,NA,TRBJ2-7,TGTGCCAGCAGGCAAGCCTCCTACGAGCAGTACTTC,CASRQASYEQYF
TRBV5-1,NA,NA,TRBJ2-3,TGCGCCAGCAGCTTAGTCAGGGGCTTGAACACAGATACGCAGTATTTT,CASSLVRGLNTDTQYF
TRBV10-3,TRBD1,NA,TRBJ2-7,TGTGCCATCAGTGAGACCTTAACCGGGACAGAGTACGAGCAGTACTTC,CAISETLTGTEYEQYF
TRBV2,NA,NA,TRBJ2-3,TGTGCCAGCAGTGAAGCTAGCGGTTACACAGATACGCAGTATTTT,CASSEASGYTDTQYF
TRBV18,NA,NA,TRBJ2-6,TGTGCCAGCTCACCACCGATCGGGGGCAACTCTGGGGCCAACGTCCTGACTTTC,CASSPPIGGNSGANVLTF
TRBV11-3,TRBD1,NA,TRBJ1-3,TGTGCCAGCAGCGACGGACAGGGCATTCCCTCTGGAAACACCATATATTTT,CASSDGQGIPSGNTIYF
TRBV15,TRBD1,NA,TRBJ2-3,TGTGCCACCAGCGCCCGCGACAGGGGGACAGATACGCAGTATTTT,CATSARDRGTDTQYF
TRBV5-8,NA,NA,TRBJ2-4,TGTGCCAGCAGCTTAGACTTAGCCAAAAACATTCAGTACTTC,CASSLDLAKNIQYF
TRBV28,TRBD2,NA,TRBJ2-7,TGTGCCAGCAGTCTAGCGGGAGGTTTCTACGAGCAGTACTTC,CASSLAGGFYEQYF
TRBV28,NA,NA,TRBJ2-7,TGTGCCAGCAGGCTGGTGGGAACCTCCTACGAGCAGTACTTC,CASRLVGTSYEQYF
TRBV5-1,NA,NA,TRBJ1-4,TGCGCCAGCAGCTTGGGGATTATGTCTACTAATGAAAAACTGTTTTTT,CASSLGIMSTNEKLFF
TRBV7-9,NA,NA,TRBJ2-7,TGTGCCAGCAGCTTGCTGCTCGGGCAGACCTACGAGCAGTACTTC,CASSLLLGQTYEQYF
TRBV9,NA,NA,TRBJ2-2,TGTGCCAGCAGACCTACTCAGGGTAGCACCGGGGAGCTGTTTTTT,CASRPTQGSTGELFF
TRBV25-1,TRBD1,once,TRBJ1-5,TGTGCCAGCAGTGACCACGGACAGGGCCACCAGCCCCAGCATTTT,CASSDHGQGHQPQHF
TRBV7-2,NA,few,TRBJ1-2,TGTGCCAGCAGCTCGGACGGTCTCGGGGGCTACACCTTC,CASSSDGLGGYTF
TRBV11-2,TRBD2,NA,TRBJ2-1,TGTGCCAGCAGCACACTGACTAGCGCCAACTACAATGAGCAGTTCTTC,CASSTLTSANYNEQFF